This T cell receptor beta chain is drawn from a study of shared clonotypes between healthy human individuals. Data came from immunoSEQ multiplex PCR; TCRdb stores just in-frame clones and leaves some out. The sample records about 690,000 clones, roughly 87% being singletons. The ends lost 8 bases at V and 7 bases at J; junction bases unmatched: 6. Germline CDR1 MNHEY, CDR2 SMNVEV (reference sequence). This CDR3 is 12 amino acids long. The CD8 memory fraction combined CD45RO+ cells with TemRA cells (CCR7-negative CD45RA+). The receptor's source is a man between 18 and 29 years old in good health. Some clones in this sample may be carry-over from other donors' samples. The chain is built from TRBV27 and TRBJ2-7, with 9 bases lining up with TRBD1. Sequencing was done on a sample of memory CD8+ T cells from PBMCs. The subset here: CD45RO+ cells pooled with CCR7-negative TemRA cells. The CDR3 sequence is CASGDRVQEQYF. CDR3 coding DNA: TGTGCCAGCGGGGACAGGGTGCAGGAGCAGTACTTC.